Below, 9 T cell receptor beta chains from the same sample are listed, as sequenced in a study of spatial heterogeneity in lung cancer. As for time point: sample taken at primary tumor resection. Sequencing of whole RNA from tumor, nontumor lung or frozen PBMC involved no sorting. TCRdb reprocessed the 5' RACE reads with MiXCR, giving one entry per CDR3 protein. Of around 11,000 distinct CDR3 sequences listed, approximately 25% were seen once; the top ten hold roughly 33%. This specimen consisted of PBMCs, obtained at surgery. These receptors all stem from a female donor with early-stage non-small cell lung cancer.

The chain is built from TRBV6-2 or TRBV6-3 and TRBJ2-7, with 8 positions matching TRBD1. The V and J ends lost 5 bases and 2 bases, in that order; junction bases with no gene match: 8. The CDR3 contains 15 residues. In germline, CDR1 is MNHEY, CDR2 SVGEGT. For the CDR3, the DNA is TGTGCCAGCAGTGTCTCCGCGACAGGGGCCTACGAGCAGTACTTC. As protein: CASSVSATGAYEQYF.

V and J are TRBV27 and TRBJ2-3; no definite D call. The germline CDR1 and CDR2 sequences are MNHEY and SMNVEV (reference sequence). V was clipped by 6 bases and J by 5 bases, with 9 bases between them. The CDR3 consists of 12 residues. Written as DNA, the CDR3 is TGTGCCAGCAGCTTAGGGCGAGATACGCAGTATTTT. This sequence encodes CASSLGRDTQYF.

A few counts support this clonotype. The chain uses TRBV29-1 and TRBJ1-2; D is uncertain. V dropped 5 bases and J dropped 0 bases, with 4 bases sitting between them. CDR3 length: 11 amino acids. Germline V CDR1 and CDR2: SQVTM, ANQGSEA. This CDR3 is CSVTANYGYTF. CDR3 in DNA: TGCAGCGTTACAGCTAACTATGGCTACACCTTC.

The chain combines TRBV3-1 with TRBJ1-5; TRBD1 matches at 9 bases. V lost 3 bases to trimming and J lost 5 bases; unmatched junction nucleotides: 2. CDR1 is LGHDT and CDR2 is YNNKEL in the germline V gene (reference sequence). This CDR3 is built from 14 residues. CDR3 protein: CASSHGTGYQPQHF. CDR3 DNA sequence: TGTGCCAGCAGCCACGGGACAGGGTATCAGCCCCAGCATTTT.

By frequency in the sample, this clonotype is medium-sized. The chain joins TRBV12-3 or TRBV12-4 to TRBJ2-1; D could derive from TRBD1 or TRBD2 (5 bases each). This CDR3 is 15 amino acids long. Trimming shortened V by 5 bases and J by 0 bases, and 11 bases separated the two germline ends. The CDR3 nucleotides are TGTGCCAGCAGTAGCTCTGGGGGCTCCTACAATGAGCAGTTCTTC. Its protein is CASSSSGGSYNEQFF.

This clonotype was recorded many times. The chain combines TRBV28 with TRBJ2-5, with 7 positions matching TRBD2. CDR3 length: 14 residues. V was clipped by 6 bases and J by 10 bases; unmatched bases: 14. The germline CDR1 and CDR2 sequences are MDHEN and SYDVKM. The CDR3 DNA reads TGTGCCAGCAGCCTATCCGGCCCCGGGGGGAACCAGTACTTC. This encodes CASSLSGPGGNQYF.

This chain connects TRBV2 to TRBJ1-1; perhaps TRBD1 as D (6 bases). This CDR3 spans 12 amino acids. Trimming took 5 bases from V and 11 from J, leaving 15 bases between them. Germline V gene data show CDR1 as SNHLY and CDR2 as FYNNEI. The CDR3 DNA is TGTGCCAGCAGTCTGGACAGCCTCATGGCTTTCTTT. This codes for CASSLDSLMAFF. Full variable domain (missing parts from reference TRBV2 and TRBJ1-1): EPEVTQTPSHQVTQMGQEVILRCVPISNHLYFYWYRQILGQKVEFLVSFYNNEISEKSEIFDDQFSVERPDGSNFTLKIRSTKLEDSAMYFCASSLDSLMAFFGQGTRLTVV.

This clonotype is categorized as medium-sized. The chain has TRBV6-2 or TRBV6-3 and TRBJ2-7, with 7 bases that match TRBD2. The CDR3 runs to 14 residues. The V and J ends lost 0 bases and 5 bases, in that order; junction bases with no gene match: 4. Germline loops: CDR1 MNHEY, CDR2 SVGEGT. DNA of the CDR3: TGTGCCAGCAGTTACTCCGGCGGGAGTAACGAGCAGTACTTC. Its protein product is CASSYSGGSNEQYF.

The rearrangement uses TRBV29-1 and TRBJ2-3; 8 nucleotides line up with TRBD1. Germline loops: CDR1 SQVTM, CDR2 ANQGSEA. After removal of 7 bases from V and 0 bases from J, the junction contained 3 bases not matched to a gene. The CDR3 loop spans 13 amino acids. The CDR3 loop is CSAGGSSTDTQYF. The CDR3, as DNA: TGCAGCGCAGGGGGCTCTAGCACAGATACGCAGTATTTT.